This T cell receptor beta chain was obtained from a study of CD8+ T cells in alopecia areata. Study results and limitations: Tofacitinib significantly brought down scalp clonality and expanded CD8+ clones among top 100.

This clone occurred once. Its antigen is as yet unknown. Indicated treatment: oral pan-JAK inhibitor, 5-10 mg twice daily. Patients with alopecia areata provided lesional scalp punch biopsies as well as peripheral blood. The germline CDR1 and CDR2 sequences are SGHVT and SQSDAQ. The CDR3 loop spans 17 amino acids. V lost 2 bases, J lost 3 bases, and 11 bases stayed unmatched. Investigators isolated RNA and reverse transcribed it into cDNA to act as the sequencing template. Some clones are missing from TCRdb's copy, which holds only in-frame ones; the method was immunoSEQ multiplex PCR. The table has 180,000 or so clones, approximately 49% seen once; the top ten hold about 9.4%.

The chain carries TRBV7-4 and TRBJ2-7; 9 bases map to TRBD1. The TCR originated in a human donor with alopecia areata. The material was CD8+ T cells sorted from blood, obtained at approximately week 51, from a patient treated with tofacitinib. The CDR3 bases are TGTGCCAGCAGCTTAAGGGACAGGGACCGTCTTTTCTACGAGCAGTACTTC. Its translation: CASSLRDRDRLFYEQYF.